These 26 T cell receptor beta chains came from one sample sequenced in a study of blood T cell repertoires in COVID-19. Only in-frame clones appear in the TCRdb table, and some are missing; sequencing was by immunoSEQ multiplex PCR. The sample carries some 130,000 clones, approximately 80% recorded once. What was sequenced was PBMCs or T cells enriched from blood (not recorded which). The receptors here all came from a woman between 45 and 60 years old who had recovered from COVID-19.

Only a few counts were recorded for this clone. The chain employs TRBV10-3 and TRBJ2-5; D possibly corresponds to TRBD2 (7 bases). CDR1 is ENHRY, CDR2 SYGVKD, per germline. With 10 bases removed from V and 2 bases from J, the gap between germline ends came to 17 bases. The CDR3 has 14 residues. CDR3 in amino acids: CATSPGRGQETQYF. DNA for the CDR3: TGTGCCACCAGCCCAGGGAGGGGGCAAGAGACCCAGTACTTC.

Written as DNA, the CDR3 is TGTGCCAGCAGCTTAGTTGGTGGGACTAGCGGGGTCAATGAGCAGTTCTTC. Protein product: CASSLVGGTSGVNEQFF. The rearrangement links TRBV7-7 to TRBJ2-1; 13 bases map to TRBD2. Germline values: CDR1 SSHAT, CDR2 FNYEAQ (reference sequence). After removal of 1 base from V and 6 bases from J, the junction contained 6 bases not matched to a gene. The CDR3 consists of 17 residues.

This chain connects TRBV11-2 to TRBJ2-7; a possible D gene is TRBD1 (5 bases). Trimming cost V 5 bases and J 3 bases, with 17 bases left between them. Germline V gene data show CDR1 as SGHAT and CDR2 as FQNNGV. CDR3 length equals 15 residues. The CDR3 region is CASSPQGDPVYEQYV. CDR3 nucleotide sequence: TGTGCCAGCAGCCCTCAGGGCGATCCCGTCTACGAGCAGTACGTC.

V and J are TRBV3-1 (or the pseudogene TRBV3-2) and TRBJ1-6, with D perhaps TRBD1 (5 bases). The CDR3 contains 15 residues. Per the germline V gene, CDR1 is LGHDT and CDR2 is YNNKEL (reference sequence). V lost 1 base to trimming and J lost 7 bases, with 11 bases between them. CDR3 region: CASSQGTSENSPLHF. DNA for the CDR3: TGTGCCAGCAGCCAAGGGACATCCGAAAATTCACCCCTCCACTTT.

In DNA, the CDR3 is TGTGCCATCAGTGGGCGGGTACAGGGGCCCGATACCTACACCTTC. It codes for CAISGRVQGPDTYTF. The chain employs TRBV10-3 and TRBJ1-2; 7 positions agree with TRBD1. Germline assignment: CDR1 ENHRY and CDR2 SYGVKD. The CDR3 runs 15 residues. V dropped 4 bases and J dropped 10; count of bases not matched to a gene: 15.

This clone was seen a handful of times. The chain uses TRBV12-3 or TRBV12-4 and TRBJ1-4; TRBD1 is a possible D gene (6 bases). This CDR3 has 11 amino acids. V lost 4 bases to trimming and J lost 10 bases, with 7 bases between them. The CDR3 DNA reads TGTGCCAGCAGTTCCAGGGGAAAACTGTTTTTT. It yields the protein CASSSRGKLFF.

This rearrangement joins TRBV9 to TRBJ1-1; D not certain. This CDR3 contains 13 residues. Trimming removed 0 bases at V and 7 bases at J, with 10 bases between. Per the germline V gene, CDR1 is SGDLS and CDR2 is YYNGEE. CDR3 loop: CASSVAQVSEAFF. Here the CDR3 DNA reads TGTGCCAGCAGCGTAGCGCAGGTTAGTGAAGCTTTCTTT.

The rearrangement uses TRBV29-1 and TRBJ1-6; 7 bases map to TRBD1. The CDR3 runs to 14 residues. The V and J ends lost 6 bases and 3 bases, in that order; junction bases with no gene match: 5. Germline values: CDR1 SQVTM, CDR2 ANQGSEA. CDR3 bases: TGCAGCGTAAGAACAGGGGTCTATAATTCACCCCTCCACTTT. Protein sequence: CSVRTGVYNSPLHF.

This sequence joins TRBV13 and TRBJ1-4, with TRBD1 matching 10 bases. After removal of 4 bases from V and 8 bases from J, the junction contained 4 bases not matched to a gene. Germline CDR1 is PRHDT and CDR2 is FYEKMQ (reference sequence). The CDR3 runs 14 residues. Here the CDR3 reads CASSSDRGGEKLFF. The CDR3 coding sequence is TGTGCCAGCAGCTCGGACAGGGGGGGAGAAAAACTGTTTTTT.

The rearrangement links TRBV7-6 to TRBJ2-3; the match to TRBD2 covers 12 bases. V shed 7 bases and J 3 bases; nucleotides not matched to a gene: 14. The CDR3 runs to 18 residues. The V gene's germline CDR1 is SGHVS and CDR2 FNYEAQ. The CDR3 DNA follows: TGTGCCAGCAACCCGTGGGCTAGCGGGGGGGCAATGACAGATACGCAGTATTTT. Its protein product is CASNPWASGGAMTDTQYF.

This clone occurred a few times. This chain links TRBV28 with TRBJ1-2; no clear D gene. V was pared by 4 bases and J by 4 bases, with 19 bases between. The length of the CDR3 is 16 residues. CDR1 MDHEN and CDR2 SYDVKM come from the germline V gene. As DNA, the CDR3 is TGTGCCAGCAGTTCTCCGGGGATTCCTTCGGGCTATGGCTACACCTTC. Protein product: CASSSPGIPSGYGYTF.

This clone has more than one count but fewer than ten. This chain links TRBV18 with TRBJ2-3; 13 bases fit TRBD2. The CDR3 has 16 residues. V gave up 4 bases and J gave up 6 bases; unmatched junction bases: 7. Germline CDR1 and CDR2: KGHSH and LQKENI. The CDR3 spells CASSRGLAGWTDTQYF. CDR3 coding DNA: TGTGCCAGCTCACGGGGACTAGCGGGGTGGACGGATACGCAGTATTTT. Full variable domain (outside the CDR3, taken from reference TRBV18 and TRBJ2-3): NAGVMQNPRHLVRRRGQEARLRCSPMKGHSHVYWYRQLPEEGLKFMVYLQKENIIDESGMPKERFSAEFPKEGPSILRIQQVVRGDSAAYFCASSRGLAGWTDTQYFGPGTRLTVL.

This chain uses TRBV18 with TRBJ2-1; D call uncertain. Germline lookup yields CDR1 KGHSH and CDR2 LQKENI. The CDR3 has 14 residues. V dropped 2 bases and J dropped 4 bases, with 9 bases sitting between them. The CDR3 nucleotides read TGTGCCAGCTCACCAGGGCGCCTTTACAATGAGCAGTTCTTC. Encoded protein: CASSPGRLYNEQFF.

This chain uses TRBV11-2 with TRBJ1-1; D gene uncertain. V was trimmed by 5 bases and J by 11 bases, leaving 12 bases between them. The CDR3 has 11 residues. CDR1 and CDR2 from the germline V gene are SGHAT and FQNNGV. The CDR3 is CASSRTTVAFF. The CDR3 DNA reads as TGTGCCAGCAGCCGCACAACCGTGGCTTTCTTT.

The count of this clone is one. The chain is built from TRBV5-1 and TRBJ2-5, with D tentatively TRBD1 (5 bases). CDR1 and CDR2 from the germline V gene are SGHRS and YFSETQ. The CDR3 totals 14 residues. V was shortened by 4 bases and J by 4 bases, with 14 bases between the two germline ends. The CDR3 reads CASSPEDIAETQYF. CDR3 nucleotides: TGCGCCAGCAGCCCTGAGGACATAGCAGAGACCCAGTACTTC.

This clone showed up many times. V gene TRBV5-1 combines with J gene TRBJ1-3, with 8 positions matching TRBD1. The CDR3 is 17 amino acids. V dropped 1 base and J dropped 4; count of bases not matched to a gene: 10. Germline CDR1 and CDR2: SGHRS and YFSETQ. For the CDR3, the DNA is TGCGCCAGCAGCTTGAATCACGGACAGGGTTTCGGAAACACCATATATTTT. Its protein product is CASSLNHGQGFGNTIYF.

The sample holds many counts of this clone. The CDR3 region is CASSSSETGGYTF. The CDR3 DNA is TGTGCCAGCAGCTCCTCTGAAACAGGTGGCTACACCTTC. V and J are TRBV6-5 and TRBJ1-2; tentatively, D is TRBD1 (5 bases). Germline-derived CDR1 and CDR2 are MNHEY and SVGAGI. With 6 bases removed from V and 7 bases from J, the gap between germline ends came to 15 bases. The CDR3 covers 13 residues.

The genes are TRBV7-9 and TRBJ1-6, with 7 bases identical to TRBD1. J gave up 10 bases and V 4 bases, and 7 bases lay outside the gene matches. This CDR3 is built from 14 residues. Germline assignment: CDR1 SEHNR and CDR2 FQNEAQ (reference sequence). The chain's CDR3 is CASSSPPGGSPLHF. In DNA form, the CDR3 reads TGTGCCAGCAGCTCCCCCCCAGGGGGATCACCCCTCCACTTT.

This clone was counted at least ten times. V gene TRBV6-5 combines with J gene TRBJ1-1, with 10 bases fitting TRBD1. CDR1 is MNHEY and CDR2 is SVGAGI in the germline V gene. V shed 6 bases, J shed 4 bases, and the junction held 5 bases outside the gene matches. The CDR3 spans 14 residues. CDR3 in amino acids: CASSGTGESTEAFF. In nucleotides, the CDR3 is TGTGCCAGCAGCGGGACAGGGGAGAGCACTGAAGCTTTCTTT.

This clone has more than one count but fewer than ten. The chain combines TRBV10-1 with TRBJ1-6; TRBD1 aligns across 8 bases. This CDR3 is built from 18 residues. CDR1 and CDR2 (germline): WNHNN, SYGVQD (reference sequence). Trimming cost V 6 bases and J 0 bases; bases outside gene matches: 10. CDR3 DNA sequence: TGCGCCAGCAGAAAAAGGACAGGGCCGTTCTCCTATAATTCACCCCTCCACTTT. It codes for CASRKRTGPFSYNSPLHF.

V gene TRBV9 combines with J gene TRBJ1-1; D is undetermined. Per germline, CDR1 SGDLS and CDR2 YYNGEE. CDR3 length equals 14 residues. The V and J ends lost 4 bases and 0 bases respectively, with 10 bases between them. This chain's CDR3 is CASSPGGMNTEAFF. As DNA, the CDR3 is TGTGCCAGCAGCCCTGGCGGGATGAACACTGAAGCTTTCTTT.

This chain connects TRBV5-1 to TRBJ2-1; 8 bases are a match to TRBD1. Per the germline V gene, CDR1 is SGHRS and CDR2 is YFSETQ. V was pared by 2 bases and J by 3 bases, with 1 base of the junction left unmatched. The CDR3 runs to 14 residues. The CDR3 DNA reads TGCGCCAGCAGCTTAGGGACAGGCTACAATGAGCAGTTCTTC. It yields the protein CASSLGTGYNEQFF. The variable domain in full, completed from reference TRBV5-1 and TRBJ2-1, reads KAGVTQTPRYLIKTRGQQVTLSCSPISGHRSVSWYQQTPGQGLQFLFEYFSETQRNKGNFPGRFSGRQFSNSRSEMNVSTLELGDSALYLCASSLGTGYNEQFFGPGTRLTVL.

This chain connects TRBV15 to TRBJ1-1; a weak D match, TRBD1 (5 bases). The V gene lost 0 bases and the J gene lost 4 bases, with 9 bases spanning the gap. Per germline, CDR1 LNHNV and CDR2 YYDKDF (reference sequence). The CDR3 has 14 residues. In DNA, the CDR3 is TGTGCCACCAGCAGAGATGGGGGGGGCACTGAAGCTTTCTTT. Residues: CATSRDGGGTEAFF.

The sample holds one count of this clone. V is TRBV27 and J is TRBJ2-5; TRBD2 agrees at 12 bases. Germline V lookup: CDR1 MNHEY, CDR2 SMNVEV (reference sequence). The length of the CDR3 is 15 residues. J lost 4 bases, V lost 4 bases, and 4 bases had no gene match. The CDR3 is CASSSASGGAETQYF. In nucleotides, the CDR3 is TGTGCCAGCAGTTCGGCTAGCGGGGGGGCAGAGACCCAGTACTTC.

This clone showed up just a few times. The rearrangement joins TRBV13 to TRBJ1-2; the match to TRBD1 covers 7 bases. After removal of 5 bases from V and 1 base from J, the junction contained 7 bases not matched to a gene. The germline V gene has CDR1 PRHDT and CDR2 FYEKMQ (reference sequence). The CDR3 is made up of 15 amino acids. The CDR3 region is CASSPRGQHNYGYTF. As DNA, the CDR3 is TGTGCCAGCAGCCCCAGGGGACAGCATAACTATGGCTACACCTTC.

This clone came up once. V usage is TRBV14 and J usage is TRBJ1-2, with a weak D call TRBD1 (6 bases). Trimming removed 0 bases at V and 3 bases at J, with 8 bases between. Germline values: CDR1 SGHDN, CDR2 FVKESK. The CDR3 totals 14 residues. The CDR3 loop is CASSQDRQDYGYTF. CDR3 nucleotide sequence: TGTGCCAGCAGCCAAGATCGACAGGACTATGGCTACACCTTC.